This T cell receptor (beta chain) stems from a study of blood T cell repertoires in COVID-19. Germline V gene lookup returns CDR1 MGHDK and CDR2 SYGVNS. The V gene lost 1 base and the J gene lost 6 bases, with 16 bases spanning the gap. There are 15 residues in the CDR3. TCRdb keeps only in-frame clones here, not all; method: immunoSEQ multiplex PCR. The sample yields 300,000 to 350,000 clones, approximately 86% seen once. The rearrangement joins TRBV25-1 to TRBJ2-7; maybe TRBD2 (6 bases). The TCR sequence derives from a young woman who had recovered from COVID-19. Sequencing was carried out using PBMCs or T cells enriched from blood (not recorded which). As DNA, the CDR3 is TGTGCCAGCAGTGAATGGGAGACTAGGGCCGGCGAGCAGTACTTC. Encoded protein: CASSEWETRAGEQYF.